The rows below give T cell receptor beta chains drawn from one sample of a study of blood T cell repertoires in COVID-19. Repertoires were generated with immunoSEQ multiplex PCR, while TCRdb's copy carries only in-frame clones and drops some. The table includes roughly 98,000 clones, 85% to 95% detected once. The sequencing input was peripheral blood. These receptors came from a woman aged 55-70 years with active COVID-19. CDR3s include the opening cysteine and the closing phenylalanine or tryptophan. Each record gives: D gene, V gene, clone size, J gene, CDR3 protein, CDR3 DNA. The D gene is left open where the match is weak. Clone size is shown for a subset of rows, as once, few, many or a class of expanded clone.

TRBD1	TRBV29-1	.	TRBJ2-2	CSVGQGSTGELFF	TGCAGCGTGGGACAGGGGAGCACCGGGGAGCTGTTTTTT
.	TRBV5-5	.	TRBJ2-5	CASSQNMGTNQETQYF	TGTGCCAGCAGTCAGAATATGGGGACAAATCAAGAGACCCAGTACTTC
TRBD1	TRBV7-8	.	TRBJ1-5	CASSTDRAQPQHF	TGTGCCAGCAGCACAGACAGGGCCCAGCCCCAGCATTTT
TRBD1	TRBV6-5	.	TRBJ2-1	CASSPDRGQDEQFF	TGTGCCAGCAGTCCTGACAGGGGGCAGGATGAGCAGTTCTTC
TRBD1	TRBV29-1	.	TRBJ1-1	CSVEILQGARGTEAFF	TGCAGCGTTGAAATCCTACAGGGGGCAAGGGGCACTGAAGCTTTCTTT
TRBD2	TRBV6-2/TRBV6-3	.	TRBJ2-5	CASSSPGLAGGETQYF	TGTGCCAGCAGTTCCCCGGGACTAGCGGGAGGGGAGACCCAGTACTTC
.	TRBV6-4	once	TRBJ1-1	CASSLQENTEAFF	TGTGCCAGCAGTCTACAGGAGAACACTGAAGCTTTCTTT
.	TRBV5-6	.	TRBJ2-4	CASSFGAENIQYF	TGTGCCAGCAGCTTTGGGGCGGAAAACATTCAGTACTTC
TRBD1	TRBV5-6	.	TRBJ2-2	CASSVGQGVGTGELFF	TGTGCCAGCAGCGTGGGACAGGGAGTTGGGACCGGGGAGCTGTTTTTT
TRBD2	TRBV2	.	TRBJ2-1	CANQRTSGEYEQFF	TGTGCGAACCAAAGGACTAGCGGGGAATATGAGCAGTTCTTC
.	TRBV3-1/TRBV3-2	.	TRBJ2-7	CASSQVGRGRVGEQYF	TGTGCCAGCAGCCAAGTCGGAAGGGGCAGGGTAGGCGAGCAGTACTTC
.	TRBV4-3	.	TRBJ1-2	CASSQDTAGTNYGYTF	TGCGCCAGCAGCCAAGATACGGCAGGGACTAACTATGGCTACACCTTC
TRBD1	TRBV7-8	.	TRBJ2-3	CASSSYGTGGVTQYF	TGTGCCAGCAGCTCTTACGGGACAGGGGGCGTTACGCAGTATTTT
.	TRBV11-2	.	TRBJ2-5	CASSLSPSETQYF	TGTGCCAGCAGCTTATCTCCCAGTGAGACCCAGTACTTC
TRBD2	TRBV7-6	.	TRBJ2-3	CASSSGLTLRTDTQYF	TGTGCCAGCAGCTCGGGACTAACCCTCCGCACAGATACGCAGTATTTT
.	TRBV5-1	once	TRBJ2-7	CASSLVVGPYYEQYF	TGCGCCAGCAGTTTGGTGGTGGGCCCCTATTACGAGCAGTACTTC
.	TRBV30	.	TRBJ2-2	CAWQGGTGNTGELFF	TGTGCCTGGCAGGGAGGGACAGGGAACACCGGGGAGCTGTTTTTT
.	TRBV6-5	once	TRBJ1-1	CASSNRGGTEAFF	TGTGCCAGCAGTAATAGGGGGGGCACTGAAGCTTTCTTT
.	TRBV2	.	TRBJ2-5	CANQVAVGETQYF	TGTGCCAACCAAGTTGCGGTGGGAGAGACCCAGTACTTC
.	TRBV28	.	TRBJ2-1	CASRTRNEQFF	TGTGCCAGCAGAACTAGGAATGAGCAGTTCTTC
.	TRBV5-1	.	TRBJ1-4	CASSLGGTNEKLFF	TGCGCCAGCAGCTTAGGGGGAACTAATGAAAAACTGTTTTTT
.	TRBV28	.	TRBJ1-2	CASGEGRPQITF	TGTGCCAGCGGGGAAGGGAGGCCACAGATCACCTTC
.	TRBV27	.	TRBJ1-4	CASSLSGRAREKLFF	TGTGCCAGCAGTTTGTCCGGGAGGGCGCGGGAAAAACTGTTTTTT
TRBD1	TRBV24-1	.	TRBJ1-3	CATSDGTGVGNTIYF	TGTGCCACCAGTGACGGGACAGGGGTTGGAAACACCATATATTTT
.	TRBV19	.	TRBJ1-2	CASSIGDYGYTF	TGTGCCAGTAGTATAGGAGACTATGGCTACACCTTC
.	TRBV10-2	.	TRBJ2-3	CASSRQRSQDTQYF	TGCGCCAGCAGTAGACAGAGGTCCCAAGATACGCAGTATTTT
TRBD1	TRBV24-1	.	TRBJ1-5	CATSEGGTGTGVRQPQHF	TGTGCCACCAGTGAGGGGGGGACCGGGACAGGGGTGCGACAGCCCCAGCATTTT
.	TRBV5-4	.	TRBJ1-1	CASNMQGLNTEAFF	TGTGCCAGCAACATGCAGGGGTTAAACACTGAAGCTTTCTTT
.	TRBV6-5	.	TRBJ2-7	CASTFDRHYEQYF	TGTGCCAGCACTTTCGACAGGCACTACGAGCAGTACTTC
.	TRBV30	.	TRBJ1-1	CAWSVGDSTEAFF	TGTGCCTGGAGTGTCGGAGACAGCACTGAAGCTTTCTTT
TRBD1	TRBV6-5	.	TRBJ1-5	CASSTDRVGNQPQHF	TGTGCCAGCAGTACTGACAGGGTGGGCAATCAGCCCCAGCATTTT
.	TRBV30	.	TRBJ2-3	CAWSTGSTDTQYF	TGTGCCTGGAGTACCGGGAGCACAGATACGCAGTATTTT
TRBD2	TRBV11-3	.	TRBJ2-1	CASSIRLAGVYNEQFF	TGTGCCAGCAGCATCCGACTAGCGGGGGTCTACAATGAGCAGTTCTTC
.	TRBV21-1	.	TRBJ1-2	CASSGTRRDGYTF	TGTGCCAGCAGCGGCACCCGGAGGGATGGCTACACCTTC
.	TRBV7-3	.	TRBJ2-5	CASSLAGESGETQYF	TGTGCCAGCAGCTTGGCAGGGGAATCGGGAGAGACCCAGTACTTC
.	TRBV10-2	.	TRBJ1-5	CASSGQGADQPQHF	TGCGCCAGCAGTGGGCAGGGCGCCGATCAGCCCCAGCATTTT
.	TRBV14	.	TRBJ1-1	CASSQAAGVTEAFF	TGTGCCAGCAGCCAAGCGGCGGGAGTCACTGAAGCTTTCTTT
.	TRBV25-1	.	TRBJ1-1	CASSGDIGNTEAFF	TGTGCCAGCAGTGGGGACATAGGGAACACTGAAGCTTTCTTT
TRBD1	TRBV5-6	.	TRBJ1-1	CASSLGQGYTEAFF	TGTGCCAGCAGCTTGGGACAGGGCTACACTGAAGCTTTCTTT
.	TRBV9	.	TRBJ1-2	CASSVDTGYSGGYTF	TGTGCCAGCAGCGTAGACACGGGATATAGCGGGGGCTACACCTTC
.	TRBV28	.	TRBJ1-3	CASSPTGFTGNTIYF	TGTGCCAGCAGTCCTACGGGGTTCACTGGAAACACCATATATTTT
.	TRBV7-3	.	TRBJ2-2	CASSLRGGSETGELFF	TGTGCCAGCAGCTTAAGGGGTGGGAGCGAGACCGGGGAGCTGTTTTTT
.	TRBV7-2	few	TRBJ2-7	CASSLGRPGAKYF	TGTGCCAGCAGCTTAGGTCGCCCAGGGGCAAAGTACTTC
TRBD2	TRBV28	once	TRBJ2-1	CASSFGLAGGAFF	TGTGCCAGCAGTTTCGGACTAGCGGGGGGTGCGTTCTTC
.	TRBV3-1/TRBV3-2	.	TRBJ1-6	CASSQEGGDGNSPLHF	TGTGCCAGCAGCCAAGAAGGGGGGGACGGTAATTCACCCCTCCACTTT
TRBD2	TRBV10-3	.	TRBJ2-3	CAISESRLAEGTDTQYF	TGTGCCATCAGTGAGTCGAGACTAGCGGAAGGCACAGATACGCAGTATTTT
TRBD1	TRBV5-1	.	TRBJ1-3	CASSLDGRGSSGNTIYF	TGCGCCAGCAGCTTGGATGGCAGGGGGAGCTCTGGAAACACCATATATTTT
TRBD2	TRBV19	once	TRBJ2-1	CASSIRGGRVDEQFF	TGTGCCAGTAGTATCCGAGGAGGGAGGGTCGATGAGCAGTTCTTC
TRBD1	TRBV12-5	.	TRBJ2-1	CASGTGTGSSYNEQFF	TGTGCTAGTGGTACCGGGACAGGGAGCTCCTACAATGAGCAGTTCTTC